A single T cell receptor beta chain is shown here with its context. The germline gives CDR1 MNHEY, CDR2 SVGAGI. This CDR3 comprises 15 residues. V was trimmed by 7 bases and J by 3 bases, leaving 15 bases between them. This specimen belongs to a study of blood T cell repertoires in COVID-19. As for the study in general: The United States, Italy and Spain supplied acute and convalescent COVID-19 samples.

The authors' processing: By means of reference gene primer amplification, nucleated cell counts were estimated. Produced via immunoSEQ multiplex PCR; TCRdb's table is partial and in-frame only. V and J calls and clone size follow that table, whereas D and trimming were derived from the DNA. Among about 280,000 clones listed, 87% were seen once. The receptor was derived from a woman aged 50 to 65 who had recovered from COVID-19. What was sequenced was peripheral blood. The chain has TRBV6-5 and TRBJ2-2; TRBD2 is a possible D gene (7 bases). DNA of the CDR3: TGTGCCAGCAAATCCGGGGGGCTAGACACCGGGGAGCTGTTTTTT. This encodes CASKSGGLDTGELFF.